The 27 T cell receptor beta chains presented below share a single source sample, sequenced in a study of OX40 agonist ivuxolimab in advanced cancers. TCRdb keeps only in-frame clones here, not all; method: immunoSEQ multiplex PCR. Counted here are about 40,000 clones, more than 75% occurring once; the ten biggest clones make up approximately 13%. The sequencing used CD4+ or CD8+ T cells sorted from blood, collected in a trial of the OX40 agonist ivuxolimab. The origin of the receptors is an adult with an advanced solid tumor such as melanoma, head and neck, liver or kidney cancer.

The rearrangement joins TRBV29-1 to TRBJ2-7, with 16 positions matching TRBD2. Germline CDR1 is SQVTM and CDR2 is ANQGSEA. The CDR3 covers 15 residues. V shed 4 bases, J shed 6 bases, and the junction held 6 bases outside the gene matches. CDR3 sequence: CSVAGGLAGGAEQYF. CDR3 DNA sequence: TGCAGCGTTGCGGGGGGACTAGCGGGAGGGGCCGAGCAGTACTTC.

Only one count was recorded for this clone. The chain uses TRBV10-3 and TRBJ2-7; D is ambiguous. Trimming removed 0 bases from V and 3 bases from J, with 12 bases in between. The CDR3 has 15 residues. Per germline, CDR1 ENHRY and CDR2 SYGVKD. CDR3 region: CAISESGTSFYEQYF. The CDR3 coding sequence is TGTGCCATCAGTGAGTCGGGCACGAGTTTCTACGAGCAGTACTTC.

This clone was seen a single time. This chain joins TRBV6-6 and TRBJ1-1, with D possibly being TRBD1 (5 bases). Germline values: CDR1 MNHNY, CDR2 SVGAGI (reference sequence). V was trimmed by 0 bases and J by 1 base, leaving 6 bases between them. CDR3 length equals 14 residues. CDR3 coding DNA: TGTGCCAGCAGTTACTCCGACAGGAACACTGAAGCTTTCTTT. Protein: CASSYSDRNTEAFF.

The chain is built from TRBV5-1 and TRBJ1-1; D is uncertain. V dropped 0 bases and J dropped 0 bases, with 6 bases sitting between them. Per the germline V gene, CDR1 is SGHRS and CDR2 is YFSETQ. The CDR3 runs 14 residues. CDR3 sequence (DNA): TGCGCCAGCAGCTTGGGTTGGATGAACACTGAAGCTTTCTTT. It yields the protein CASSLGWMNTEAFF.

This clone was seen just once. The chain is built from TRBV25-1 and TRBJ2-5; 7 bases are a match to TRBD2. J lost 3 bases, V lost 2 bases, and 6 bases had no gene match. CDR1 MGHDK and CDR2 SYGVNS come from the germline V gene. The CDR3 is 15 residues long. The CDR3 protein is CASSELAESKETQYF. For the CDR3, the DNA is TGTGCCAGCAGTGAACTAGCGGAGTCAAAAGAGACCCAGTACTTC.

The CDR3 DNA is TGTGCCAGCAGGTATAGCTCCTACAATGAGCAGTTCTTC. This translates into CASRYSSYNEQFF. V gene TRBV11-2 combines with J gene TRBJ2-1; D remains unclear. Trimming pared 6 bases from V and 0 bases from J, leaving 6 bases between. The length of the CDR3 is 13 residues. CDR1 SGHAT and CDR2 FQNNGV come from the germline V gene.

This chain connects TRBV7-9 to TRBJ2-5; D unclear. This CDR3 is built from 12 residues. In germline, CDR1 is SEHNR, CDR2 FQNEAQ (reference sequence). The ends were cut back, 5 bases at V and 2 bases at J, with 6 bases in the middle. The CDR3 loop reads CASSATQETQYF. CDR3 DNA sequence: TGTGCCAGCAGCGCAACTCAAGAGACCCAGTACTTC.

V and J are TRBV7-6 and TRBJ1-2; maybe TRBD1 (5 bases). The CDR3 sequence is 14 residues long. Trimming cost V 5 bases and J 7 bases, with 17 bases left between them. The germline gives CDR1 SGHVS, CDR2 FNYEAQ. The CDR3 DNA follows: TGTGCCAGCAGCCTCGGGGACCCGAGGTTTGGCTACACCTTC. Its translation: CASSLGDPRFGYTF.

This clone was found a few times. Here the CDR3 DNA reads TGTGCCTGGAGTGTTTTGGGGAACACTGAAGCTTTCTTT. Translation: CAWSVLGNTEAFF. This sequence joins TRBV30 and TRBJ1-1, with D uncertain. V lost 0 bases and J lost 1, with 6 bases in between. The CDR3 length is 13 residues. Germline CDR1 is GTSNPN and CDR2 is SVGIG (reference sequence).

The V and J genes are TRBV7-9 and TRBJ2-1; 13 bases line up with TRBD2. This CDR3 spans 17 amino acids. The trim removed 5 bases at V and 7 bases at J, leaving 11 bases unmatched. Per germline, CDR1 SEHNR and CDR2 FQNEAQ (reference sequence). The DNA of the CDR3 is TGTGCCAGCAGCCCGACTTGGACTAGCGGGAGTATGAATGAGCAGTTCTTC. Amino acids: CASSPTWTSGSMNEQFF.

The V call is TRBV9, the J call TRBJ1-2, with TRBD1 as a possible D gene (6 bases). Germline CDR1 is SGDLS and CDR2 is YYNGEE. V lost 4 bases to trimming and J lost 4 bases, with 17 bases between them. The CDR3 length is 15 residues. The CDR3 DNA reads as TGTGCCAGCAGCTCTAAGGGGGGTTACGTCTATGGCTACACCTTC. Protein product: CASSSKGGYVYGYTF.

The chain couples TRBV23-1 to TRBJ2-2; possibly TRBD1 or TRBD2 for D (6 bases each). TRBV23-1 is noted as an ORF with a role that remains uncertain. This CDR3 is 16 amino acids long. The V and J ends lost 0 bases and 4 bases respectively, with 12 bases between them. The CDR3 coding sequence is TGCGCCAGCAGTCAATCGCACAGGGAGGCCACCGGGGAGCTGTTTTTT. Translation gives CASSQSHREATGELFF.

The chain joins TRBV7-9 to TRBJ2-1; 8 bases fit TRBD2. Germline values: CDR1 SEHNR, CDR2 FQNEAQ (reference sequence). The J segment lost 10 bases and the V segment lost 6 bases, leaving 5 bases of the junction unmatched. The CDR3 totals 12 residues. The CDR3 coding sequence is TGTGCCAGCAGAAGCGGGAGAGACGAGCAGTTCTTC. Its protein is CASRSGRDEQFF.

In its sample, this clone is medium-sized. The rearrangement uses TRBV6-4 and TRBJ1-1; D unresolved. Per the germline V gene, CDR1 is MRHNA and CDR2 is SNTAGT. The CDR3 is 15 amino acids. Deletions cut 5 bases from V and 3 bases from J, with 16 bases between. The CDR3 loop reads CASSHREGKDTEAFF. The DNA for the CDR3 is TGTGCCAGCAGTCACCGAGAGGGTAAGGACACTGAAGCTTTCTTT.

This clone is categorized as large. This chain uses TRBV9 with TRBJ1-1; TRBD1 is a possible D gene (5 bases). CDR1 and CDR2 (germline): SGDLS, YYNGEE. V lost 0 bases and J 5 bases, leaving 14 bases between the germline ends. This CDR3 region has 15 residues. CDR3 sequence reads: CASSVEGEGRTEAFF. The CDR3 DNA reads TGTGCCAGCAGCGTAGAAGGGGAGGGCCGAACTGAAGCTTTCTTT. The variable domain in full, completed from reference TRBV9 and TRBJ1-1, reads DSGVTQTPKHLITATGQRVTLRCSPRSGDLSVYWYQQSLDQGLQFLIQYYNGEERAKGNILERFSAQQFPDLHSELNLSSLELGDSALYFCASSVEGEGRTEAFFGQGTRLTVV.

The chain carries TRBV7-9 and TRBJ1-2, with D maybe TRBD1 (5 bases). CDR3 length equals 15 residues. V shed 3 bases and J shed 2 bases, with 13 bases lying between them. Germline-derived CDR1 and CDR2 are SEHNR and FQNEAQ (reference sequence). The CDR3 DNA follows: TGTGCCAGCAGCTTTCCGGCAGGGAGCAACTATGGCTACACCTTC. Translation gives CASSFPAGSNYGYTF.

This rearrangement joins TRBV29-1 to TRBJ1-1; D gene unclear. Germline CDR1 SQVTM, CDR2 ANQGSEA. The CDR3 is made up of 12 amino acids. V lost 3 bases and J lost 4, with 9 bases in between. In DNA, the CDR3 is TGCAGCGTTGATGGGCTGCGCACTGAAGCTTTCTTT. The encoded protein is CSVDGLRTEAFF.

The gene calls are TRBV10-3 and TRBJ2-1, with 9 nucleotides matching TRBD1. The CDR3 spans 15 residues. The V gene end was trimmed by 3 bases and the J gene end by 7 bases; junction bases not matched to a gene: 7. Germline values: CDR1 ENHRY, CDR2 SYGVKD. CDR3 sequence (DNA): TGTGCCATCAGTGACCCGGGGACAGGGAATAATGAGCAGTTCTTC. This sequence encodes CAISDPGTGNNEQFF.

The chain combines TRBV27 with TRBJ2-7, with TRBD2 matching over 7 bases. V dropped 3 bases and J dropped 0; count of bases not matched to a gene: 8. CDR3 length: 16 amino acids. The germline V gene encodes CDR1 MNHEY and CDR2 SMNVEV (reference sequence). In DNA form, the CDR3 reads TGTGCCAGCAGTTTCTCGCCTAGCGGAGGCTCCTACGAGCAGTACTTC. The encoded protein is CASSFSPSGGSYEQYF.

The V gene is TRBV7-6, the J gene TRBJ1-3; 8 bases are shared with TRBD1. The V and J ends lost 4 bases and 2 bases, in that order; junction bases with no gene match: 7. CDR1 is SGHVS and CDR2 is FNYEAQ in the germline V gene. This CDR3 region has 16 residues. The CDR3 DNA reads as TGTGCCAGCAGCTCGGGGACAGGCCCGCCTGGAAACACCATATATTTT. It specifies CASSSGTGPPGNTIYF.

The chain links TRBV27 to TRBJ2-2; 8 bases are a match to TRBD2. The V and J ends lost 6 bases and 3 bases, in that order; junction bases with no gene match: 6. Germline loops: CDR1 MNHEY, CDR2 SMNVEV (reference sequence). CDR3 length equals 15 residues. The CDR3 is CASSLLREDTGELFF. The CDR3, as DNA: TGTGCCAGCAGCCTCCTGCGGGAGGACACCGGGGAGCTGTTTTTT.

Judged by abundance, this clone is large (0.1 to 1%). The rearrangement joins TRBV11-3 to TRBJ2-3; 13 bases align to TRBD2. This CDR3 has 16 amino acids. The germline V gene has CDR1 SGHNT and CDR2 YENEEA. With V trimmed by 5 bases and J by 2 bases, 4 bases remained unmatched. In DNA form, the CDR3 reads TGTGCCAGCAGCCGTACTAGCGGGGGGGCCACAGATACGCAGTATTTT. As protein: CASSRTSGGATDTQYF.

The chain employs TRBV11-2 and TRBJ2-5, with TRBD2 matching 10 bases. V trimming: 0 bases; J trimming: 4 bases; junction bases outside the gene matches: 2. CDR3 length equals 15 residues. CDR1 SGHAT and CDR2 FQNNGV come from the germline V gene. CDR3 protein: CASSLEGTSAETQYF. The CDR3 DNA reads TGTGCCAGCAGCTTAGAGGGGACTAGCGCAGAGACCCAGTACTTC.

The chain has TRBV2 and TRBJ2-2, with a tentative D call TRBD2 (5 bases). The ends were cut back, 4 bases at V and 4 bases at J, with 13 bases in the middle. The CDR3 loop spans 15 amino acids. CDR1 and CDR2 from the germline V gene are SNHLY and FYNNEI. The DNA of the CDR3 is TGTGCCAGCAGTGGCTTTACGGGAAGCACCGGGGAGCTGTTTTTT. It translates to CASSGFTGSTGELFF.

The V call is TRBV27, the J call TRBJ2-1; D call uncertain. The CDR3 is 13 amino acids. Germline lookup yields CDR1 MNHEY and CDR2 SMNVEV (reference sequence). V was pared by 5 bases and J by 7 bases, with 12 bases between. CDR3 sequence reads: CASSPGPHNEQFF. The DNA of the CDR3 is TGTGCCAGCAGTCCTGGACCCCATAATGAGCAGTTCTTC.

The V and J genes are TRBV7-8 and TRBJ2-7, with 9 bases aligning to TRBD2. Trimming cost V 0 bases and J 3 bases; bases outside gene matches: 3. This CDR3 contains 15 residues. Germline CDR1 SGHVS, CDR2 FQNEAQ. The CDR3 sequence is CASSLAGLALYEQYF. DNA for the CDR3: TGTGCCAGCAGCTTAGCGGGACTAGCTCTCTACGAGCAGTACTTC.

The V and J genes are TRBV6-4 and TRBJ2-4, with 8 bases identical to TRBD2. J was trimmed by 7 bases and V by 0 bases; bases with no gene match: 20. The CDR3 runs 20 residues. Germline V CDR1 and CDR2: MRHNA, SNTAGT. The CDR3 reads CASSDSKRRGDFRVGNIQYF. The CDR3 DNA is TGTGCCAGCAGTGACTCGAAACGGCGGGGGGACTTCAGGGTTGGGAACATTCAGTACTTC.